Presented here are 26 T cell receptor beta chains from one specimen sequenced in a study of cytomegalovirus exposure and HLA in healthy donors (dated by TCRdb to 2015 to 2018). Library preparation used the immunoSEQ multiplex PCR assay. A mixture of 60 forward primers for TCR Vbeta segments and 13 reverse primers for TCR Jbeta segments was used in the multiplex PCR. TCRdb retrieved this table from immuneACCESS and kept in-frame rearrangements only. Not all clones are present; in checked studies, unresolved V genes account for under half, and no reason is known for the remainder. This sample comprises about 76,000 clones, 70% to 85% of them detected only once. The biggest ten clones account for more than 2% of the sample. Sequenced sample: PBMCs. Every receptor here comes from a man younger than 40 in good health and CMV-seronegative.

The chain links TRBV4-1 to TRBJ2-3, with 9 bases lining up with TRBD2. Trimming cost V 4 bases and J 0 bases; bases outside gene matches: 8. Germline values: CDR1 MGHRA, CDR2 YSYEKL. This CDR3 contains 17 residues. The CDR3, as DNA: TGCGCCAGCAGCCGACGCATAGCGGGGGCTAGCACAGATACGCAGTATTTT. This gives the protein CASSRRIAGASTDTQYF.

This clone was detected a few times. This chain joins TRBV4-1 and TRBJ2-6; 7 bases fit TRBD2. The CDR3 runs to 16 residues. Looked up from germline, CDR1 is MGHRA and CDR2 is YSYEKL. V shed 3 bases and J 0 bases; nucleotides not matched to a gene: 2. The CDR3 loop reads CASSHPGGSGANVLTF. CDR3 DNA sequence: TGCGCCAGCAGCCATCCGGGGGGCTCTGGGGCCAACGTCCTGACTTTC.

The V call is TRBV25-1, the J call TRBJ1-2, with D perhaps TRBD1 (6 bases). The V gene lost 4 bases and the J gene lost 4 bases, with 16 bases spanning the gap. The CDR3 totals 15 residues. CDR1 is MGHDK and CDR2 is SYGVNS in the germline V gene. Here the CDR3 DNA reads TGTGCCAGCAGTGGCCAAGGGGGGGGTTTCTATGGCTACACCTTC. Its protein product is CASSGQGGGFYGYTF.

The V gene is TRBV5-5, the J gene TRBJ2-3, with D perhaps TRBD1 (6 bases). Germline CDR1 SGHKS, CDR2 YYEKEE (reference sequence). There are 14 residues in the CDR3. V lost 1 base to trimming and J lost 4 bases, with 10 bases between them. CDR3 loop: CASSLRPGADTQYF. For the CDR3, the DNA is TGTGCCAGCAGCTTGAGACCAGGGGCAGATACGCAGTATTTT.

The V gene is TRBV19, the J gene TRBJ1-1; D is undetermined. CDR1 is LNHDA, CDR2 SQIVND, per germline (reference sequence). V lost 5 bases and J lost 4, with 14 bases in between. The CDR3 has 14 amino acids. The CDR3 sequence: CASSLVPSGTEAFF. The CDR3 DNA follows: TGTGCCAGTAGTCTGGTCCCCTCGGGCACTGAAGCTTTCTTT.

The rearrangement uses TRBV5-1 and TRBJ1-1; D gene uncertain. With 6 bases removed from V and 0 bases from J, the gap between germline ends came to 18 bases. There are 16 residues in the CDR3. Germline V gives CDR1 SGHRS, CDR2 YFSETQ. CDR3 region: CASKGSLGSLNTEAFF. CDR3 sequence (DNA): TGCGCCAGCAAAGGTTCCTTGGGCTCCCTGAACACTGAAGCTTTCTTT.

The chain combines TRBV30 with TRBJ1-6; D uncertain. The CDR3 sequence is 15 residues long. Germline V gene lookup returns CDR1 GTSNPN and CDR2 SVGIG (reference sequence). Trimming took 4 bases from V and 0 from J, leaving 10 bases between them. The CDR3 bases are TGTGCCTGGAAGCGGGTTAGCTCCTATAATTCACCCCTCCACTTT. Encoded protein: CAWKRVSSYNSPLHF.

This rearrangement joins TRBV19 to TRBJ1-5; maybe TRBD1 (5 bases). V was shortened by 9 bases and J by 0 bases, with 6 bases between the two germline ends. This CDR3 has 12 residues. CDR1 LNHDA and CDR2 SQIVND come from the germline V gene (reference sequence). This chain's CDR3 is CASRDSNQPQHF. DNA for the CDR3: TGTGCCAGCAGGGATAGCAATCAGCCCCAGCATTTT.

The CDR3 DNA is TGTGCCAGCAGCTCGGGGGGGGTAGCCAAAAACATTCAGTACTTC. Translation gives CASSSGGVAKNIQYF. The chain couples TRBV9 to TRBJ2-4, with 8 bases that match TRBD2. The CDR3 totals 15 residues. J lost 0 bases, V lost 4 bases, and 3 bases had no gene match. The V gene's germline CDR1 is SGDLS and CDR2 YYNGEE.

The V gene is TRBV6-5, the J gene TRBJ1-5, with D unclear. Trimming shortened V by 4 bases and J by 2 bases, and 12 bases separated the two germline ends. The CDR3 is 15 amino acids. Looked up from germline, CDR1 is MNHEY and CDR2 is SVGAGI. Written as DNA, the CDR3 is TGTGCCAGCAGTTCCCTTAGGAGGGGCAATCAGCCCCAGCATTTT. It codes for CASSSLRRGNQPQHF.

The J gene is TRBJ1-1, the V gene TRBV29-1, with D possibly TRBD1 on 5 matching bases. Germline values: CDR1 SQVTM, CDR2 ANQGSEA. This CDR3 region has 13 residues. V was clipped by 8 bases and J by 4 bases, with 17 bases between them. This chain's CDR3 is CSSPSRDSTEAFF. CDR3 sequence (DNA): TGCAGCTCACCATCCAGGGATTCCACTGAAGCTTTCTTT.

The chain is built from TRBV7-2 and TRBJ1-2; 8 bases are shared with TRBD1. The CDR3 covers 14 residues. Germline values: CDR1 SGHTA, CDR2 FQGNSA. The junction had 6 bases not matched to a gene; V was cut back by 6 bases and J by 3 bases. Here the CDR3 reads CASSRQGRDYGYTF. The DNA of the CDR3 is TGTGCCAGCAGTAGACAGGGGAGGGACTATGGCTACACCTTC.

Here the CDR3 DNA reads TGTGCCAGCAGTTTCCTTTTAACAGGGGGGATAGAGACCCAGTACTTC. Protein: CASSFLLTGGIETQYF. The chain links TRBV27 to TRBJ2-5; 8 nucleotides line up with TRBD1. The CDR3 extends over 16 amino acids. Germline V gene sequence: CDR1 MNHEY, CDR2 SMNVEV (reference sequence). Trimming at V came to 3 bases and at J to 4 bases, leaving 10 bases not matched to a gene.

The chain is built from TRBV19 and TRBJ1-6; 7 bases are shared with TRBD1. This CDR3 is 14 amino acids long. J gave up 7 bases and V 4 bases, and 4 bases lay outside the gene matches. Germline-derived CDR1 and CDR2 are LNHDA and SQIVND (reference sequence). In nucleotides, the CDR3 is TGTGCCAGTAGTACAACAGGGGACAATTCACCCCTCCACTTT. Translated, it gives CASSTTGDNSPLHF.

V gene TRBV7-9 combines with J gene TRBJ2-1; 10 bases match TRBD2. From germline, CDR1 is SEHNR and CDR2 FQNEAQ (reference sequence). The CDR3 covers 16 residues. Germline trimming cut 5 bases from V and 6 bases from J; bases unmatched to any gene: 10. In DNA, the CDR3 is TGTGCCAGCAGCCCACGGGCTAGCGGGAGATTCAATGAGCAGTTCTTC. It codes for CASSPRASGRFNEQFF. Complete variable domain (other parts from reference TRBV7-9 and TRBJ2-1): DTGVSQNPRHKITKRGQNVTFRCDPISEHNRLYWYRQTLGQGPEFLTYFQNEAQLEKSRLLSDRFSAERPKGSFSTLEIQRTEQGDSAMYLCASSPRASGRFNEQFFGPGTRLTVL.

Remarks on this clone: At one of its ends the junction is not consistent with the germline gene, which may arise from a read error. The rearrangement joins TRBV7-9 to TRBJ2-1, with D possibly being TRBD1 (5 bases). CDR1 SEHNR and CDR2 FQNEAQ come from the germline V gene (reference sequence). The CDR3 has 15 amino acids. The CDR3 protein is CSSSVKGAWGNEQFF. The DNA of the CDR3 is TGTTCCAGCAGCGTAAAAGGGGCTTGGGGTAATGAGCAGTTCTTC.

The count of this clone is one. The gene calls are TRBV28 and TRBJ2-1; perhaps TRBD2 as D (6 bases). This CDR3 spans 15 amino acids. The V gene's germline CDR1 is MDHEN and CDR2 SYDVKM. Trimming stripped 2 bases from V and 1 base from J, with 9 bases between. This chain's CDR3 is CASSLRGISYNEQFF. CDR3 DNA: TGTGCCAGCAGTTTACGCGGGATTTCCTACAATGAGCAGTTCTTC.

The chain has TRBV11-2 and TRBJ1-2; D is unresolved. The CDR3 consists of 12 residues. Germline loops: CDR1 SGHAT, CDR2 FQNNGV. Deletions cut 5 bases from V and 2 bases from J, with 6 bases between. The CDR3 bases are TGTGCCAGCAGCGCCCGGAACTATGGCTACACCTTC. Its translation is CASSARNYGYTF.

The rearrangement joins TRBV30 to TRBJ1-5; weak D call: TRBD1 (6 bases). The CDR3 covers 13 residues. V was clipped by 1 base and J by 4 bases, with 8 bases between them. Per germline, CDR1 GTSNPN and CDR2 SVGIG (reference sequence). CDR3 nucleotide sequence: TGTGCCTGGAGTGAGCAGGGGAATCAGCCCCAGCATTTT. Its protein product is CAWSEQGNQPQHF. The whole variable domain, remainder taken from reference TRBV30 and TRBJ1-5, is SQTIHQWPATLVQPVGSPLSLECTVEGTSNPNLYWYRQAAGRGLQLLFYSVGIGQISSEVPQNLSASRPQDRQFILSSKKLLLSDSGFYLCAWSEQGNQPQHFGDGTRLSIL.

V usage is TRBV27 and J usage is TRBJ2-7, with TRBD2 matching 12 bases. The CDR3 contains 16 residues. CDR1 is MNHEY, CDR2 SMNVEV, per germline (reference sequence). J was trimmed by 5 bases and V by 5 bases; bases with no gene match: 10. In DNA, the CDR3 is TGTGCCAGCAGTCCAAGACTAGCGGGAGTGTTCCACGAGCAGTACTTC. Its protein is CASSPRLAGVFHEQYF.

The chain uses TRBV5-1 and TRBJ2-2, with 7 bases aligning to TRBD1. CDR3 length: 15 amino acids. V shed 5 bases, J shed 0 bases, and the junction held 4 bases outside the gene matches. CDR1 and CDR2 (germline): SGHRS, YFSETQ. CDR3 protein: CASSTGATNTGELFF. DNA of the CDR3: TGCGCCAGCAGTACAGGGGCTACGAACACCGGGGAGCTGTTTTTT. The whole variable domain, remainder taken from reference TRBV5-1 and TRBJ2-2, is KAGVTQTPRYLIKTRGQQVTLSCSPISGHRSVSWYQQTPGQGLQFLFEYFSETQRNKGNFPGRFSGRQFSNSRSEMNVSTLELGDSALYLCASSTGATNTGELFFGEGSRLTVL.

V is TRBV10-3 and J is TRBJ2-3, with D perhaps TRBD1 (5 bases). CDR1 is ENHRY, CDR2 SYGVKD, per germline. Trimming left V 6 bases short and J 1 base short, with 11 bases between. The CDR3 has 14 amino acids. The CDR3 coding sequence is TGTGCCATCAGCTTTAGGGGCGGCACAGATACGCAGTATTTT. It is translated as CAISFRGGTDTQYF.

The chain employs TRBV6-5 and TRBJ2-1; D unresolved. The V and J ends lost 5 bases and 4 bases respectively, with 9 bases between them. CDR3 length: 13 amino acids. From germline, CDR1 is MNHEY and CDR2 SVGAGI. CDR3 sequence reads: CASSSAVYNEQFF. CDR3 nucleotides: TGTGCCAGCAGTAGTGCAGTTTACAATGAGCAGTTCTTC.

DNA for the CDR3: TGTGCCACCAGCAGAGATCCCCAGGGGCAGCCCCAGCATTTT. Amino acid sequence: CATSRDPQGQPQHF. The chain links TRBV15 to TRBJ1-5; D may be TRBD1 (6 bases). The germline CDR1 and CDR2 sequences are LNHNV and YYDKDF (reference sequence). The CDR3 runs 14 residues. V lost 0 bases, J lost 7 bases, and 10 bases lay in between. Based on the CDR3 plus reference TRBV15 and TRBJ1-5, the full variable domain is DAMVIQNPRYQVTQFGKPVTLSCSQTLNHNVMYWYQQKSSQAPKLLFHYYDKDFNNEADTPDNFQSRRPNTSFCFLDIRSPGLGDTAMYLCATSRDPQGQPQHFGDGTRLSIL.

A single count supports this clone. One junction end does not reproduce the germline sequence, and a read error may be involved. This chain joins TRBV19 and TRBJ1-2; D might be TRBD1 (6 bases). Germline V gene sequence: CDR1 LNHDA, CDR2 SQIVND (reference sequence). This CDR3 comprises 16 residues. CDR3 sequence: CASSPRDTQGNYGYPF. CDR3 in DNA: TGTGCCAGTAGTCCACGGGACACTCAAGGGAACTATGGCTACCCCTTC.

The chain has TRBV7-6 and TRBJ1-1; 8 bases are shared with TRBD1. Looked up from germline, CDR1 is SGHVS and CDR2 is FNYEAQ. The CDR3 is made up of 15 amino acids. The junction had 5 bases not matched to a gene; V was cut back by 5 bases and J by 0 bases. The CDR3 DNA reads TGTGCCAGCAGCCCACGACAGGGGTTGAACACTGAAGCTTTCTTT. Its translation: CASSPRQGLNTEAFF.